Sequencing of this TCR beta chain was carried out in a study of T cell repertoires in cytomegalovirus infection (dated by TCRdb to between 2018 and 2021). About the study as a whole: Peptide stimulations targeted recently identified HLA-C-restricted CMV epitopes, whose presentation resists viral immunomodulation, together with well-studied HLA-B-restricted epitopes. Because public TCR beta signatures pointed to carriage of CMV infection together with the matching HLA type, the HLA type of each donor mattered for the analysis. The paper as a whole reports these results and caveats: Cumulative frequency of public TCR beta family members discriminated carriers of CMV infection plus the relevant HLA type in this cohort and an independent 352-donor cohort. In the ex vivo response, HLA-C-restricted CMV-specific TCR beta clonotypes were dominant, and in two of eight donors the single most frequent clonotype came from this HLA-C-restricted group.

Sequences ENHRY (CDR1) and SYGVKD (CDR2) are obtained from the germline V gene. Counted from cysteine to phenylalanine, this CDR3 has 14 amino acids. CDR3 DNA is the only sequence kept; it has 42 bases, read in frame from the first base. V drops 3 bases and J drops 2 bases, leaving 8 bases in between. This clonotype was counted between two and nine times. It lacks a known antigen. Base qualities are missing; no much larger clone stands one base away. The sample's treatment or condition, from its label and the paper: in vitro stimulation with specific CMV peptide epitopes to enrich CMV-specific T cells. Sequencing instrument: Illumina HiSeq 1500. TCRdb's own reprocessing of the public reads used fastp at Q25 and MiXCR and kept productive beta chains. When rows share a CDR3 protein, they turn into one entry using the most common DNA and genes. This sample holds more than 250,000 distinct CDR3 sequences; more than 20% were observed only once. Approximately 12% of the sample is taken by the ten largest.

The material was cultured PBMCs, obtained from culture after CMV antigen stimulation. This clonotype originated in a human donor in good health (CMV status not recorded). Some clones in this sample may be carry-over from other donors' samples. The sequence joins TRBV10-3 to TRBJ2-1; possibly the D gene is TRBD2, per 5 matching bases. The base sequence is TGTGCCATCAGTGACGGGGTAGCCTACAATGAGCAGTTCTTC. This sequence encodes CAISDGVAYNEQFF.